These 22 T cell receptor beta chains were sequenced from one sample in a study of blood T cell repertoires in COVID-19. The assay was immunoSEQ multiplex PCR, and TCRdb's table has in-frame clones only and misses some. The sample has 200,000 to 250,000 clones; about three quarters are singletons. Sequencing was performed on peripheral blood. The receptors shown here come from an older woman with acute or convalescent COVID-19.

Written as DNA, the CDR3 is TGTGCCAGCAGCCTAGGACTAGCGGGCTCCTACAATGAGCAGTTCTTC. The encoded protein is CASSLGLAGSYNEQFF. The chain is built from TRBV3-1 (or the pseudogene TRBV3-2) and TRBJ2-1, with 11 bases identical to TRBD2. V was clipped by 4 bases and J by 0 bases; unmatched bases: 2. Germline CDR1 LGHDT, CDR2 YNNKEL (reference sequence). The length of the CDR3 is 16 residues.

The rearrangement links TRBV19 to TRBJ2-7; 8 nucleotides line up with TRBD1. With 4 bases clipped from V and 4 bases from J, the junction kept 9 bases outside the gene matches. There are 15 residues in the CDR3. Germline-derived CDR1 and CDR2 are LNHDA and SQIVND (reference sequence). CDR3 bases: TGTGCCAGTAGTACCACAGGGGGACGGCGGTACGAGCAGTACTTC. Translating gives CASSTTGGRRYEQYF.

The chain carries TRBV6-5 and TRBJ1-5; no definite D call. Trimming stripped 2 bases from V and 4 bases from J, with 6 bases between. Germline-derived CDR1 and CDR2 are MNHEY and SVGAGI. The CDR3 runs 13 residues. The CDR3 protein is CASSYDGNQPQHF. The CDR3 DNA is TGTGCCAGCAGTTACGACGGGAATCAGCCCCAGCATTTT.

A word on this clone: The sample has other DNA sequences that encode this CDR3 too. The V gene is TRBV5-1, the J gene TRBJ2-5, with a possible D match to TRBD2 (6 bases). V dropped 1 base and J dropped 2 bases, with 6 bases sitting between them. The CDR3 is 13 amino acids. CDR1 and CDR2 (germline): SGHRS, YFSETQ. As DNA, the CDR3 is TGCGCCAGCAGCTTGAGCGGGCAAGAGACCCAGTACTTC. Translated, it gives CASSLSGQETQYF.

This sequence joins TRBV24-1 and TRBJ2-3, with a possible D match to TRBD2 (5 bases). The CDR3 is 15 amino acids. CDR1 is KGHDR and CDR2 is SFDVKD in the germline V gene. Trimming took off 0 bases at V and 1 base at J, with 7 bases between the two ends. The CDR3 reads CATSDLERGTDTQYF. The CDR3 DNA reads as TGTGCCACCAGTGATTTGGAGAGGGGCACAGATACGCAGTATTTT.

This clone was counted between two and nine times. The chain uses TRBV29-1 and TRBJ2-1; D is possibly TRBD2 (6 bases). The CDR3 extends over 14 amino acids. CDR1 is SQVTM, CDR2 ANQGSEA, per germline. Trimming stripped 4 bases from V and 6 bases from J, with 16 bases between. CDR3 coding DNA: TGCAGCGTTGTGGGGACCGGGACTCTCAATGAGCAGTTCTTC. Translation gives CSVVGTGTLNEQFF.

The rearrangement links TRBV29-1 to TRBJ1-5; D is perhaps TRBD1 (6 bases). Germline V gives CDR1 SQVTM, CDR2 ANQGSEA. Trimming pared 4 bases from V and 2 bases from J, leaving 9 bases between. CDR3 length equals 13 residues. The CDR3 here is CSVAGDRNQPQHF. The DNA for the CDR3 is TGCAGCGTTGCAGGGGATCGCAATCAGCCCCAGCATTTT. The entire variable domain, with the rest obtained from reference TRBV29-1 and TRBJ1-5, is as follows: SAVISQKPSRDICQRGTSLTIQCQVDSQVTMMFWYRQQPGQSLTLIATANQGSEATYESGFVIDKFPISRPNLTFSTLTVSNMSPEDSSIYLCSVAGDRNQPQHFGDGTRLSIL.

The J gene is TRBJ2-7, the V gene TRBV5-6, with D possibly being TRBD2 (6 bases). The length of the CDR3 is 12 residues. The germline gives CDR1 SGHDT, CDR2 YYEEEE. V was cut by 5 bases and J by 7 bases, with 13 bases left in between. The CDR3 region is CASSWDFVEQYF. In nucleotides, the CDR3 is TGTGCCAGCAGTTGGGACTTTGTAGAGCAGTACTTC.

This CDR3 is CASSRPLAYEQFF. CDR3 bases: TGTGCCAGCAGTCGTCCACTAGCGTATGAGCAGTTCTTC. The chain carries TRBV6-5 and TRBJ2-1; 7 bases match TRBD2. CDR1 MNHEY and CDR2 SVGAGI come from the germline V gene. Trimming removed 5 bases from V and 8 bases from J; junction bases left unmatched: 6. This CDR3 has 13 residues.

Note on this clone: Other DNA variants within this sample encode the same CDR3. The chain combines TRBV18 with TRBJ2-7; no reliable D call. The CDR3 length is 12 residues. V was cut by 3 bases and J by 2 bases, with 5 bases left in between. Germline assignment: CDR1 KGHSH and CDR2 LQKENI. CDR3 loop: CASSPQTYEQYF. CDR3 DNA: TGTGCCAGCTCACCGCAGACCTACGAGCAGTACTTC.

This rearrangement joins TRBV7-3 to TRBJ2-2; a weak D match, TRBD2 (5 bases). Germline lookup yields CDR1 SGHTA and CDR2 FQGTGA. V gave up 0 bases and J gave up 6 bases, with 14 bases separating them. The CDR3 runs to 16 residues. Here the CDR3 reads CASSLTPGLASGELFF. CDR3 nucleotides: TGTGCCAGCAGCTTAACGCCCGGCTTAGCGTCCGGGGAGCTGTTTTTT.

The chain couples TRBV18 to TRBJ1-4; TRBD1 agrees at 7 bases. V shed 2 bases, J shed 8 bases, and the junction held 8 bases outside the gene matches. Germline CDR1 KGHSH, CDR2 LQKENI. This CDR3 region has 15 residues. CDR3 nucleotide sequence: TGTGCCAGCTCACCAGATGACAGGGTTACCGAAAAACTGTTTTTT. The encoded protein is CASSPDDRVTEKLFF.

V and J are TRBV7-9 and TRBJ2-7; 10 bases align to TRBD1. The V segment lost 6 bases and the J segment 6 bases; nucleotides outside the gene matches: 17. Germline V gene sequence: CDR1 SEHNR, CDR2 FQNEAQ (reference sequence). This CDR3 comprises 17 residues. This chain's CDR3 is CASSLATGGAGRGEQYF. The CDR3 nucleotides read TGTGCCAGCAGTTTGGCGACAGGGGGCGCGGGTCGAGGCGAGCAGTACTTC.

This clone was recorded once. The chain has TRBV12-5 and TRBJ1-1; D possibly corresponds to TRBD1 (5 bases). The CDR3 contains 14 residues. Germline CDR1 reads LGHNT; CDR2 reads FRNRAP. Trimming shortened V by 1 base and J by 1 base, and 7 bases separated the two germline ends. The CDR3 here is CASGLGGENTEAFF. The CDR3 nucleotides are TGTGCTAGTGGTTTGGGGGGCGAGAACACTGAAGCTTTCTTT. Full variable domain (rest looked up from reference TRBV12-5 and TRBJ1-1): DARVTQTPRHKVTEMGQEVTMRCQPILGHNTVFWYRQTMMQGLELLAYFRNRAPLDDSGMPKDRFSAEMPDATLATLKIQPSEPRDSAVYFCASGLGGENTEAFFGQGTRLTVV.

The J gene is TRBJ1-2, the V gene TRBV5-1; tentative D call: TRBD1 (5 bases). CDR3 length: 16 residues. V shed 0 bases and J shed 5 bases, with 17 bases lying between them. Germline CDR1 and CDR2: SGHRS and YFSETQ. DNA of the CDR3: TGCGCCAGCAGCTTGGATTTCCAGATCCGGGGGTATGGCTACACCTTC. Its protein is CASSLDFQIRGYGYTF. Full variable domain (outside the CDR3, taken from reference TRBV5-1 and TRBJ1-2): KAGVTQTPRYLIKTRGQQVTLSCSPISGHRSVSWYQQTPGQGLQFLFEYFSETQRNKGNFPGRFSGRQFSNSRSEMNVSTLELGDSALYLCASSLDFQIRGYGYTFGSGTRLTVV.

The chain recombines TRBV9 with TRBJ2-2, with no clear D. This CDR3 has 14 amino acids. Germline V lookup: CDR1 SGDLS, CDR2 YYNGEE. The V gene lost 0 bases and the J gene lost 2 bases, with 5 bases spanning the gap. CDR3 amino acids: CASSVGQNTGELFF. CDR3 DNA: TGTGCCAGCAGCGTAGGTCAAAACACCGGGGAGCTGTTTTTT.

The chain combines TRBV3-1 (or the pseudogene TRBV3-2) with TRBJ1-1, with 7 bases identical to TRBD1. This CDR3 has 12 residues. The J segment lost 6 bases and the V segment lost 4 bases, leaving 2 bases of the junction unmatched. Germline V gene sequence: CDR1 LGHDT, CDR2 YNNKEL (reference sequence). CDR3: CASSPGTAEAFF. CDR3 DNA sequence: TGTGCCAGCAGCCCTGGGACAGCTGAAGCTTTCTTT.

This chain links TRBV10-1 with TRBJ2-7, with 8 bases fitting TRBD1. This CDR3 has 13 amino acids. The germline gives CDR1 WNHNN, CDR2 SYGVQD (reference sequence). The trim removed 11 bases at V and 5 bases at J, leaving 11 bases unmatched. CDR3 nucleotide sequence: TGCGCCTCCGCCCCGGACAGGGACCACGAGCAGTACTTC. It translates to CASAPDRDHEQYF.

The V call is TRBV28, the J call TRBJ2-3; a weak D match, TRBD1 (6 bases). V was trimmed by 4 bases and J by 9 bases, leaving 17 bases between them. Germline V gene lookup returns CDR1 MDHEN and CDR2 SYDVKM. CDR3 size: 14 residues. The CDR3 protein is CASSSPRQEVTQYF. The CDR3 DNA reads TGTGCCAGCAGTTCCCCAAGACAGGAGGTAACGCAGTATTTT.

V gene TRBV19 combines with J gene TRBJ2-7, with 8 bases lining up with TRBD1. The CDR3 runs to 14 residues. The germline CDR1 and CDR2 sequences are LNHDA and SQIVND (reference sequence). The junction had 5 bases not matched to a gene; V was cut back by 5 bases and J by 2 bases. CDR3 coding DNA: TGTGCCAGTAGTGTCCGGGACAGGACCTACGAGCAGTACTTC. Its translation is CASSVRDRTYEQYF. Supplemented by reference TRBV19 and TRBJ2-7, the full variable domain reads DGGITQSPKYLFRKEGQNVTLSCEQNLNHDAMYWYRQDPGQGLRLIYYSQIVNDFQKGDIAEGYSVSREKKESFPLTVTSAQKNPTAFYLCASSVRDRTYEQYFGPGTRLTVT.

In its sample, this clone was seen once. The chain employs TRBV19 and TRBJ2-3, with 14 bases matching TRBD2. V was pared by 4 bases and J by 5 bases, with 11 bases of the junction left unmatched. The CDR3 consists of 18 residues. Per the germline V gene, CDR1 is LNHDA and CDR2 is SQIVND (reference sequence). The CDR3: CASSSRSGTSGRIDTQYF. The CDR3, as DNA: TGTGCCAGTAGTAGCCGATCCGGGACTAGCGGGAGAATAGATACGCAGTATTTT.

V gene TRBV7-8 combines with J gene TRBJ1-1; tentative D call: TRBD1 (6 bases). The CDR3 has 19 residues. The ends were cut back, 2 bases at V and 1 base at J, with 23 bases in the middle. The germline gives CDR1 SGHVS, CDR2 FQNEAQ. CDR3 in amino acids: CASSLRVGGAVSSNTEAFF. CDR3 nucleotides: TGTGCCAGCAGCTTAAGGGTAGGGGGAGCCGTATCGTCGAACACTGAAGCTTTCTTT.